A single sample is the source of the 27 T cell receptor beta chains below, sequenced in a study of cytomegalovirus exposure and HLA in healthy donors. Only in-frame clones appear in the TCRdb table, and some are missing; sequencing was by immunoSEQ multiplex PCR. Of some 98,000 clones listed, approximately 90% are singletons. The sample taken for sequencing was PBMCs. These receptors originate from a woman in her thirties in good health and CMV-seronegative.

The chain carries TRBV7-2 and TRBJ2-7; D ambiguous. The germline V gene has CDR1 SGHTA and CDR2 FQGNSA. The CDR3 has 16 residues. V lost 5 bases and J lost 3, with 20 bases in between. Here the CDR3 DNA reads TGTGCCAGCAGCCCTCCCGGTCAGACCAGGAACTACGAGCAGTACTTC. Encoded protein: CASSPPGQTRNYEQYF. The whole variable domain, filled in from reference TRBV7-2 and TRBJ2-7, reads GAGVSQSPSNKVTEKGKDVELRCDPISGHTALYWYRQSLGQGLEFLIYFQGNSAPDKSGLPSDRFSAERTGGSVSTLTIQRTQQEDSAVYLCASSPPGQTRNYEQYFGPGTRLTVT.

The CDR3 DNA follows: TGTGCCAGCTCACCCGGGGGATTACCCTACGAGCAGTACTTC. This translates into CASSPGGLPYEQYF. The J gene is TRBJ2-7, the V gene TRBV18; a weak D match, TRBD2 (6 bases). Trimming stripped 3 bases from V and 2 bases from J, with 11 bases between. CDR3 length: 14 residues. Germline V gene data show CDR1 as KGHSH and CDR2 as LQKENI.

Here the CDR3 reads CASRTGIRYGYTF. The CDR3 nucleotides read TGTGCCAGTAGGACAGGGATAAGGTATGGCTACACCTTC. This chain links TRBV19 with TRBJ1-2, with TRBD1 matching over 7 bases. CDR1 is LNHDA and CDR2 is SQIVND in the germline V gene (reference sequence). The CDR3 consists of 13 residues. V shed 6 bases and J 5 bases; nucleotides not matched to a gene: 6.

The V call is TRBV7-2, the J call TRBJ2-7; perhaps TRBD2 as D (6 bases). The V end was cut by 7 bases, the J end by 1 base, with 14 bases between. Germline loops: CDR1 SGHTA, CDR2 FQGNSA. The length of the CDR3 is 14 residues. The DNA for the CDR3 is TGTGCCAGCACCCAGGAGGGATCGTCCTACGAGCAGTACTTC. As protein: CASTQEGSSYEQYF. The variable domain in full, completed from reference TRBV7-2 and TRBJ2-7, reads GAGVSQSPSNKVTEKGKDVELRCDPISGHTALYWYRQSLGQGLEFLIYFQGNSAPDKSGLPSDRFSAERTGGSVSTLTIQRTQQEDSAVYLCASTQEGSSYEQYFGPGTRLTVT.

This sequence joins TRBV10-2 and TRBJ1-2, with 10 bases that match TRBD1. Germline CDR1 and CDR2: WSHSY and SAAADI. The CDR3 sequence is 15 residues long. The J segment lost 4 bases and the V segment lost 6 bases, leaving 8 bases of the junction unmatched. CDR3 DNA: TGCGCCAGCAGGGGGACAGGGGCGGATATCTATGGCTACACCTTC. It encodes CASRGTGADIYGYTF.

The chain recombines TRBV28 with TRBJ2-7, with D uncertain. The CDR3 totals 12 residues. Germline-derived CDR1 and CDR2 are MDHEN and SYDVKM. V shed 6 bases and J shed 6 bases, with 12 bases lying between them. The CDR3 bases are TGTGCCAGCAGGCCTCCATCGGGCGAGCAGTACTTC. Translated, it gives CASRPPSGEQYF.

The chain is built from TRBV28 and TRBJ1-4, with a tentative D call TRBD1 (5 bases). CDR1 and CDR2 from the germline V gene are MDHEN and SYDVKM. There are 17 residues in the CDR3. Trimming took 6 bases from V and 5 from J, leaving 22 bases between them. CDR3: CASREGQVVDGNEKLFF. The CDR3 coding sequence is TGTGCCAGCAGGGAGGGGCAGGTAGTTGACGGAAATGAAAAACTGTTTTTT. The full variable domain, in which reference TRBV28 and TRBJ1-4 provide the parts outside the CDR3, is DVKVTQSSRYLVKRTGEKVFLECVQDMDHENMFWYRQDPGLGLRLIYFSYDVKMKEKGDIPEGYSVSREKKERFSLILESASTNQTSMYLCASREGQVVDGNEKLFFGSGTQLSVL.

V and J are TRBV10-3 and TRBJ2-7; D is perhaps TRBD2 (6 bases). CDR1 and CDR2 from the germline V gene are ENHRY and SYGVKD. V was cut by 4 bases and J by 3 bases, with 10 bases left in between. The CDR3 has 13 amino acids. The CDR3 loop reads CAISVGLGYEQYF. Written as DNA, the CDR3 is TGTGCCATCAGTGTGGGACTGGGCTACGAGCAGTACTTC.

J is TRBJ1-1 and V is TRBV20-1, with D possibly TRBD1 on 5 matching bases. The CDR3 runs to 11 residues. In germline, CDR1 is DFQATT, CDR2 SNEGSKA (reference sequence). V was clipped by 4 bases and J by 6 bases, with 9 bases between them. The CDR3 protein is CSATGIPEAFF. CDR3 nucleotides: TGCAGTGCTACAGGGATACCTGAAGCTTTCTTT.

This chain uses TRBV27 with TRBJ1-2; 8 nucleotides agree with TRBD1. Germline V gives CDR1 MNHEY, CDR2 SMNVEV (reference sequence). V dropped 4 bases and J dropped 8; count of bases not matched to a gene: 15. The CDR3 runs to 16 residues. The CDR3 reads CASSSAPGGAYLGYTF. CDR3 bases: TGTGCCAGCAGTTCAGCACCAGGGGGCGCCTACCTCGGCTACACCTTC.

This clone was detected only once. The rearrangement uses TRBV7-8 and TRBJ2-1; TRBD2 matches at 7 bases. The ends lost 1 base at V and 2 bases at J; junction bases unmatched: 5. The CDR3 has 16 amino acids. Germline CDR1 and CDR2: SGHVS and FQNEAQ. This CDR3 is CASSLGSGAAYNEQFF. The CDR3 DNA follows: TGTGCCAGCAGCTTAGGGAGCGGGGCCGCCTACAATGAGCAGTTCTTC.

The rearrangement uses TRBV5-1 and TRBJ2-2; D gene ambiguous. The germline V and J ends were trimmed by 0 bases and 0 bases, with 9 bases remaining between them. Germline V gene sequence: CDR1 SGHRS, CDR2 YFSETQ. CDR3 length equals 16 residues. The CDR3: CASSLVGGANTGELFF. For the CDR3, the DNA is TGCGCCAGCAGCTTGGTAGGCGGCGCGAACACCGGGGAGCTGTTTTTT.

This clone was counted only a few times. This chain connects TRBV9 to TRBJ2-2, with 8 positions matching TRBD2. J lost 6 bases, V lost 0 bases, and 10 bases had no gene match. CDR3 size: 17 residues. Germline-derived CDR1 and CDR2 are SGDLS and YYNGEE. The CDR3 region is CASSVAGAGGGSGELFF. CDR3 nucleotide sequence: TGTGCCAGCAGCGTAGCTGGGGCGGGAGGAGGGTCCGGGGAGCTGTTTTTT. The full variable domain, its missing parts supplied by reference TRBV9 and TRBJ2-2, is DSGVTQTPKHLITATGQRVTLRCSPRSGDLSVYWYQQSLDQGLQFLIQYYNGEERAKGNILERFSAQQFPDLHSELNLSSLELGDSALYFCASSVAGAGGGSGELFFGEGSRLTVL.

V and J are TRBV4-1 and TRBJ1-5, with D unresolved. Trimming cost V 0 bases and J 4 bases, with 7 bases left between them. There are 14 residues in the CDR3. Germline assignment: CDR1 MGHRA and CDR2 YSYEKL. The CDR3 nucleotides read TGCGCCAGCAGCCAAGACCCCAGTAATCAGCCCCAGCATTTT. This codes for CASSQDPSNQPQHF.

The V call is TRBV7-8, the J call TRBJ2-7; D gene unclear. Trimming pared 1 base from V and 3 bases from J, leaving 7 bases between. The CDR3 length is 13 residues. Germline V gives CDR1 SGHVS, CDR2 FQNEAQ. In nucleotides, the CDR3 is TGTGCCAGCAGCTTAGGTGCAGACTACGAGCAGTACTTC. Translation gives CASSLGADYEQYF.

The rearrangement uses TRBV29-1 and TRBJ2-5; TRBD1 matches at 9 bases. Germline-derived CDR1 and CDR2 are SQVTM and ANQGSEA. The CDR3 has 13 residues. Trimming cost V 7 bases and J 5 bases; bases outside gene matches: 8. The CDR3 sequence: CSATQGARETQYF. CDR3 nucleotide sequence: TGCAGCGCCACACAGGGGGCAAGGGAGACCCAGTACTTC.

The rearrangement links TRBV7-2 to TRBJ2-7, with TRBD2 matching over 8 bases. V lost 5 bases to trimming and J lost 7 bases; unmatched junction nucleotides: 13. In germline, CDR1 is SGHTA, CDR2 FQGNSA. The length of the CDR3 is 15 residues. CDR3 region: CASSPQAGVMVEQYF. CDR3 DNA: TGTGCCAGCAGCCCCCAAGCGGGAGTAATGGTAGAGCAGTACTTC.

The chain combines TRBV9 with TRBJ1-6; the match to TRBD1 covers 9 bases. The CDR3 runs to 17 residues. Looked up from germline, CDR1 is SGDLS and CDR2 is YYNGEE. V was clipped by 0 bases and J by 11 bases; unmatched bases: 12. The DNA of the CDR3 is TGTGCCAGCAGCGTAGGCTCGGGGGGACAGGGAGGTGCACCCCTCCACTTT. Translation gives CASSVGSGGQGGAPLHF.

V gene TRBV7-3 combines with J gene TRBJ2-2, with TRBD1 identical over 8 bases. The V and J ends lost 5 bases and 0 bases, in that order; junction bases with no gene match: 11. The CDR3 loop spans 18 amino acids. Germline values: CDR1 SGHTA, CDR2 FQGTGA. DNA for the CDR3: TGTGCCAGCAGCCCCCGGGACAGGCAGTTCGCGAACACCGGGGAGCTGTTTTTT. Its protein is CASSPRDRQFANTGELFF.

The CDR3 loop is CASSLTGYTEAFF. In DNA form, the CDR3 reads TGTGCCAGCAGTTTGACAGGTTACACTGAAGCTTTCTTT. J is TRBJ1-1 and V is TRBV6-5; a possible D gene is TRBD1 (6 bases). This CDR3 has 13 amino acids. CDR1 and CDR2 (germline): MNHEY, SVGAGI. Trimming removed 4 bases at V and 3 bases at J, with 9 bases between.

The rearrangement joins TRBV9 to TRBJ2-3; 7 bases map to TRBD2. The germline CDR1 and CDR2 sequences are SGDLS and YYNGEE. The CDR3 is 15 residues long. After removal of 4 bases from V and 3 bases from J, the junction contained 8 bases not matched to a gene. The chain's CDR3 is CASSPTPGGTDTQYF. CDR3 sequence (DNA): TGTGCCAGCAGCCCGACCCCGGGGGGTACAGATACGCAGTATTTT. The entire variable domain, with the rest obtained from reference TRBV9 and TRBJ2-3, is as follows: DSGVTQTPKHLITATGQRVTLRCSPRSGDLSVYWYQQSLDQGLQFLIQYYNGEERAKGNILERFSAQQFPDLHSELNLSSLELGDSALYFCASSPTPGGTDTQYFGPGTRLTVL.

The chain combines TRBV7-8 with TRBJ1-4; D remains ambiguous. CDR3 size: 15 residues. Germline V gene data show CDR1 as SGHVS and CDR2 as FQNEAQ. Trimming took 5 bases from V and 4 from J, leaving 14 bases between them. This CDR3 reads CASSPRHRNNEKLFF. The CDR3 DNA reads TGTGCCAGCAGCCCGCGACACCGGAATAATGAAAAACTGTTTTTT.

The chain carries TRBV11-2 and TRBJ1-5; D is perhaps TRBD1 (6 bases). CDR1 and CDR2 (germline): SGHAT, FQNNGV. Trimming stripped 2 bases from V and 5 bases from J, with 13 bases between. The CDR3 sequence is 15 residues long. CDR3 sequence (DNA): TGTGCCAGCAGCTTATTGGCAGGGGCGGATCAGCCCCAGCATTTT. Translating it yields CASSLLAGADQPQHF.

The gene calls are TRBV5-4 and TRBJ2-2, with D tentatively TRBD2 (6 bases). V was cut by 4 bases and J by 4 bases, with 17 bases left in between. Germline CDR1 and CDR2: SGHNT and YYREEE (reference sequence). The CDR3 sequence is 16 residues long. The CDR3 nucleotides read TGTGCCAGCAGCCTCTCGGCGGGGTCCCCCACCGGGGAGCTGTTTTTT. Its protein is CASSLSAGSPTGELFF.

The V call is TRBV18, the J call TRBJ1-1; TRBD1 aligns across 9 bases. The CDR3 extends over 13 amino acids. Germline CDR1 reads KGHSH; CDR2 reads LQKENI. Unmatched junction bases numbered 5, after V lost 6 bases and J lost 6 bases. The CDR3 DNA follows: TGTGCCAGCTCCCGGGACAGGGTCCCTGAAGCTTTCTTT. Protein: CASSRDRVPEAFF. The variable domain in full, with the rest retrieved from reference TRBV18 and TRBJ1-1, is NAGVMQNPRHLVRRRGQEARLRCSPMKGHSHVYWYRQLPEEGLKFMVYLQKENIIDESGMPKERFSAEFPKEGPSILRIQQVVRGDSAAYFCASSRDRVPEAFFGQGTRLTVV.

V usage is TRBV6-5 and J usage is TRBJ2-7; no definite D call. The CDR3 runs to 13 residues. With 6 bases removed from V and 4 bases from J, the gap between germline ends came to 13 bases. Germline CDR1 is MNHEY and CDR2 is SVGAGI. CDR3 in amino acids: CASRSSDKYEQYF. The CDR3 DNA is TGTGCCAGCAGATCTTCTGACAAATACGAGCAGTACTTC.

This rearrangement joins TRBV7-9 to TRBJ2-7, with 7 bases aligning to TRBD1. The CDR3 consists of 13 residues. V shed 3 bases and J 7 bases; nucleotides not matched to a gene: 6. The germline V gene has CDR1 SEHNR and CDR2 FQNEAQ (reference sequence). The CDR3 protein is CASSFTSQGEQYF. DNA for the CDR3: TGTGCCAGCAGCTTCACTTCACAGGGGGAGCAGTACTTC.